Sequencing of this T cell receptor beta chain was carried out in a study of shared clonotypes between healthy human individuals. Overall study results and limits: In having few donors, the study represented limited genetic and exposure-history diversity. Unshared clonotypes carried lower generation probabilities than those common to all four donors. Despite large depth, rarefaction showed incomplete sorted-subset sequencing.

This clone was seen a single time. Its antigen is currently unknown. Other DNA sequences in the same sample also yield this CDR3. Each PCR replicate from the sorted subsets contained about 200 ng DNA, which is tens of thousands of T cell genomes. Profiled with immunoSEQ multiplex PCR; TCRdb holds only in-frame clones, not every one. The sample consists of roughly 2.4 million clones, more than 90% of them appearing once. The CDR3 loop spans 14 amino acids. Unmatched junction bases numbered 4, after V lost 5 bases and J lost 1 base. Germline CDR1 is SGHRS and CDR2 is YFSETQ. The sequencing sample was made of naive CD4+ T cells sorted from blood. Subset given: CD45RA+ positively selected. The sequence derives from a man aged 18 to 29 in good health. V gene TRBV5-1 combines with J gene TRBJ2-7; 9 bases line up with TRBD1. CDR3: CASSRQGESYEQYF. The CDR3 DNA sequence: TGCGCCAGCAGTCGACAGGGGGAATCCTACGAGCAGTACTTC.